The table lists the clone carrying this TCR beta chain with many counts. Covering alpha and beta chains, TRAV- and TRBV-specific primers were used for the first-strand cDNA. TCRs were amplified for 20 to 25 PCR cycles with a constant-region primer and V-primer adapter. TCRdb analysed the reads with MiXCR anew, one entry per CDR3 protein. This sample has about 44,000 distinct CDR3 sequences, with less than 30% found just once. The data were obtained in a study of low-dose radiotherapy and immunotherapy resistance in tumors. About the research overall: Oral aspirin at 300 mg was taken daily by patients for four cycles, beginning on cycle 1 day 1.

V was clipped by 6 bases and J by 7 bases, with 10 bases between them. The length of the CDR3 is 10 residues. The V gene's germline CDR1 is DFQATT and CDR2 SNEGSKA (reference sequence). The time point was: after trial treatment. Documented treatment: LDRT plus nivolumab, ipilimumab, low-dose cyclophosphamide and aspirin (RACIN trial). The treatment that donors received included nivolumab, ipilimumab, aspirin, low-dose cyclophosphamide and low-dose radiotherapy. The receptor comes from a male donor with prostate cancer. The sample consisted of PBMCs, taken after low-dose radiotherapy plus immunotherapy. V is TRBV20-1 and J is TRBJ2-7; no firm D call. In DNA, the CDR3 is TGCAGTGCGGGTCAGTTGGAGCAGTACTTC. This translates into CSAGQLEQYF.